This record covers a single T cell receptor (beta chain). The antigen is undetermined. This record belongs to a study of T cell repertoires in aging, cancer and after chemotherapy. Broader study findings: Median generation probability rose over the chemotherapy interval in each cancer cohort, suggesting rebound thymic output.

TRB rearrangements spanning V, D and J were amplified using mixed TRB-A/B primers. TCRdb re-derived calls from the multiplex PCR reads in MiXCR, one entry per CDR3 protein. The sample consists of some 10,000 distinct CDR3 sequences, 35% to 45% of them appearing once. Germline V gene lookup returns CDR1 SGHAT and CDR2 FQNNGV. V dropped 5 bases and J dropped 2 bases, with 5 bases sitting between them. There are 12 residues in the CDR3. Amplification of TCR beta used genomic DNA extracted from peripheral blood. The sequence was obtained from a human donor in good health. The sequenced sample was blood. This chain joins TRBV11-2 and TRBJ2-3; no definite D call. CDR3 protein: CASSPHTDTQYF. Here the CDR3 DNA reads TGTGCCAGCAGCCCCCACACAGATACGCAGTATTTT.